Listed below are T cell receptor beta chains from one sample, sequenced in a study of blood T cell repertoires in COVID-19. Profiling relied on immunoSEQ multiplex PCR, and the TCRdb table lists in-frame clones only, not all of them. The repertoire has roughly 270,000 clones, roughly 80% of them found once; the top ten carry 5%. The sample comprised PBMCs or T cells enriched from blood (not recorded which). These receptors were collected from a man aged 40-49 years who had been exposed to COVID-19. Both conserved end residues are part of each CDR3. Each record gives: CDR3 protein, CDR3 DNA, clone size, J gene, D gene, V gene. A D gene is named only where the DNA matches it firmly. Where a row states a size, it is once, few, many or the class of an expanded clone; other rows omit it.

CDR3: CASSLVRDTEAFF
DNA: TGTGCCAGCAGCTTAGTACGGGACACTGAAGCTTTCTTT
size: .
J: TRBJ1-1
D: .
V: TRBV7-9

CDR3: CASSFGAGGNTIYF
DNA: TGTGCCAGCAGCTTTGGGGCTGGCGGAAACACCATATATTTT
size: .
J: TRBJ1-3
D: .
V: TRBV13

CDR3: CASSQDELAGSTDTQYF
DNA: TGTGCCAGCAGCCAAGATGAACTAGCGGGATCCACAGATACGCAGTATTTT
size: .
J: TRBJ2-3
D: TRBD2
V: TRBV3-1/TRBV3-2

CDR3: CASSYRPDSSYEQYF
DNA: TGTGCCAGCAGCTATAGACCGGACAGCTCCTACGAGCAGTACTTC
size: .
J: TRBJ2-7
D: .
V: TRBV11-3

CDR3: CASSFGQTNTEAFF
DNA: TGTGCCAGCAGCTTTGGACAAACGAACACTGAAGCTTTCTTT
size: .
J: TRBJ1-1
D: .
V: TRBV7-6

CDR3: CATSDKQEDTQYF
DNA: TGTGCCACCAGTGACAAACAGGAGGATACGCAGTATTTT
size: .
J: TRBJ2-3
D: .
V: TRBV24-1

CDR3: CASSLEGAAGELFF
DNA: TGTGCCAGCAGCTTAGAAGGGGCGGCCGGGGAGCTGTTTTTT
size: .
J: TRBJ2-2
D: .
V: TRBV7-2

CDR3: CASSLIGTSGNEQYF
DNA: TGTGCCAGCAGCTTGATAGGGACTAGCGGGAACGAGCAGTACTTC
size: .
J: TRBJ2-7
D: TRBD2
V: TRBV5-4

CDR3: CAIWTGASYEQYF
DNA: TGTGCCATCTGGACAGGGGCCTCCTACGAGCAGTACTTC
size: .
J: TRBJ2-7
D: TRBD1
V: TRBV24-1

CDR3: CASRTGGIVNTEAFF
DNA: TGCGCCAGCAGGACAGGGGGCATAGTAAACACTGAAGCTTTCTTT
size: once
J: TRBJ1-1
D: TRBD1
V: TRBV5-1

CDR3: CASSSGTGENQPQHF
DNA: TGTGCCAGCAGCTCCGGGACAGGGGAGAATCAGCCCCAGCATTTT
size: .
J: TRBJ1-5
D: TRBD1
V: TRBV7-9

CDR3: CAWAFRGGTQYF
DNA: TGTGCCTGGGCCTTCCGGGGGGGTACGCAGTATTTT
size: .
J: TRBJ2-3
D: TRBD2
V: TRBV30

CDR3: CASSMSRGRNTIYF
DNA: TGTGCCAGTAGTATGAGCAGGGGAAGGAACACCATATATTTT
size: .
J: TRBJ1-3
D: .
V: TRBV19

CDR3: CASSTRTVGNYEQYF
DNA: TGTGCCAGTAGTACACGGACAGTGGGTAACTACGAGCAGTACTTC
size: .
J: TRBJ2-7
D: .
V: TRBV19

CDR3: CASSIVSGYNEQFF
DNA: TGTGCCAGTAGTATAGTATCCGGGTATAATGAGCAGTTCTTC
size: .
J: TRBJ2-1
D: .
V: TRBV19

CDR3: CASSNGHTGEKLFF
DNA: TGTGCCAGCAGCAACGGCCACACGGGAGAAAAACTGTTTTTT
size: few
J: TRBJ1-4
D: .
V: TRBV21-1

CDR3: CASSPISSTRGDTEAFF
DNA: TGTGCCAGCAGTCCAATTTCCTCAACCCGGGGGGACACTGAAGCTTTCTTT
size: .
J: TRBJ1-1
D: .
V: TRBV4-2

CDR3: CASSQDVDPGWYGYTF
DNA: TGTGCCAGCAGCCAAGATGTCGACCCGGGTTGGTATGGCTACACCTTC
size: .
J: TRBJ1-2
D: .
V: TRBV4-2

CDR3: CASRNRGSSYEQYF
DNA: TGTGCCAGCAGGAACAGGGGTAGCTCCTACGAGCAGTACTTC
size: few
J: TRBJ2-7
D: TRBD1
V: TRBV2

CDR3: CSASKQLAGAIDTQYF
DNA: TGCAGTGCTAGTAAACAACTAGCGGGAGCGATAGATACGCAGTATTTT
size: once
J: TRBJ2-3
D: TRBD2
V: TRBV20-1

CDR3: CASSFSSYEQYF
DNA: TGTGCCAGCAGCTTTTCGTCCTACGAGCAGTACTTC
size: .
J: TRBJ2-7
D: .
V: TRBV5-6

CDR3: CASSSSPGQGVGEAFF
DNA: TGCGCCAGCAGCTCGAGTCCGGGACAGGGGGTCGGTGAAGCTTTCTTT
size: .
J: TRBJ1-1
D: TRBD1
V: TRBV5-1

CDR3: CASSLAFPREVSGELFF
DNA: TGCGCCAGCAGCTTGGCCTTCCCCCGTGAGGTGTCCGGGGAGCTGTTTTTT
size: .
J: TRBJ2-2
D: .
V: TRBV5-1

CDR3: CASSPSQNSPLHF
DNA: TGTGCCAGCAGCCCGAGCCAAAATTCACCCCTCCACTTT
size: .
J: TRBJ1-6
D: .
V: TRBV11-3

CDR3: CAWSPSRGEKLFF
DNA: TGTGCCTGGAGTCCCTCTCGGGGTGAAAAACTGTTTTTT
size: few
J: TRBJ1-4
D: .
V: TRBV30

CDR3: CASSGARYSYNEQFF
DNA: TGTGCCAGCAGCGGTGCTAGATACTCCTACAATGAGCAGTTCTTC
size: .
J: TRBJ2-1
D: .
V: TRBV5-4

CDR3: CASSLSSTGYTEAFF
DNA: TGTGCCAGCAGCTTATCTTCGACAGGCTACACTGAAGCTTTCTTT
size: .
J: TRBJ1-1
D: .
V: TRBV7-8

CDR3: CASSISLDGADTQYF
DNA: TGTGCCAGTAGTATTAGTCTAGATGGTGCAGATACGCAGTATTTT
size: .
J: TRBJ2-3
D: .
V: TRBV19

CDR3: CASRGITNEKLFF
DNA: TGTGCCAGCCGGGGGATCACTAATGAAAAACTGTTTTTT
size: .
J: TRBJ1-4
D: .
V: TRBV7-3

CDR3: CATSRGPGGDEKLFF
DNA: TGTGCCACCAGCAGAGGTCCCGGGGGGGACGAAAAACTGTTTTTT
size: .
J: TRBJ1-4
D: .
V: TRBV15

CDR3: CASSPLADEQFF
DNA: TGTGCCAGCTCACCACTGGCCGATGAGCAGTTCTTC
size: .
J: TRBJ2-1
D: .
V: TRBV18

CDR3: CASSYPGQGPSNEQFF
DNA: TGCGCCAGCAGCTACCCGGGTCAGGGTCCCTCCAATGAGCAGTTCTTC
size: .
J: TRBJ2-1
D: .
V: TRBV5-1

CDR3: CASSPQGQETQYF
DNA: TGCGCCAGCAGCCCGCAGGGGCAAGAGACCCAGTACTTC
size: .
J: TRBJ2-5
D: .
V: TRBV5-1

CDR3: CASSMGSYEQYF
DNA: TGTGCCAGTAGTATGGGGAGCTACGAGCAGTACTTC
size: many
J: TRBJ2-7
D: .
V: TRBV19

CDR3: CASRPPPRLAGEAYNEQFF
DNA: TGTGCCAGCAGGCCGCCCCCCAGACTAGCGGGAGAAGCTTACAATGAGCAGTTCTTC
size: .
J: TRBJ2-1
D: TRBD2
V: TRBV11-2

CDR3: CASSFTRPTGTADYGYTF
DNA: TGTGCCAGCAGCTTCACAAGACCCACCGGGACAGCTGATTATGGCTACACCTTC
size: once
J: TRBJ1-2
D: TRBD1
V: TRBV7-8

CDR3: CASSFFGTDATNEKLFF
DNA: TGTGCCAGCAGCTTTTTTGGAACAGATGCAACTAATGAAAAACTGTTTTTT
size: .
J: TRBJ1-4
D: .
V: TRBV5-8

CDR3: CASSQAVGGTSGRAIYEQYF
DNA: TGCGCCAGCAGCCAAGCAGTGGGGGGTACTAGCGGGAGGGCCATCTACGAGCAGTACTTC
size: .
J: TRBJ2-7
D: TRBD2
V: TRBV4-1

CDR3: CASSVWTNQETQYF
DNA: TGTGCCAGCAGCGTATGGACAAACCAAGAGACCCAGTACTTC
size: .
J: TRBJ2-5
D: .
V: TRBV9

CDR3: CASSNYRVTSGNTIYF
DNA: TGTGCCAGCAGCAACTACAGGGTAACCTCTGGAAACACCATATATTTT
size: .
J: TRBJ1-3
D: .
V: TRBV11-2

CDR3: CASQGTPPYNEQFF
DNA: TGCGCCAGCCAAGGGACTCCTCCCTACAATGAGCAGTTCTTC
size: .
J: TRBJ2-1
D: .
V: TRBV5-1

CDR3: CASSYSGGRSGYTF
DNA: TGTGCCAGCAGTTACTCCGGGGGTCGGAGTGGCTACACCTTC
size: .
J: TRBJ1-2
D: .
V: TRBV6-5

CDR3: CASSRGLAPYEQYF
DNA: TGTGCCAGCTCTCGAGGACTAGCCCCCTACGAGCAGTACTTC
size: .
J: TRBJ2-7
D: TRBD2
V: TRBV18

CDR3: CASSQELGGGNYEQYF
DNA: TGTGCCAGCAGCCAAGAATTGGGCGGGGGTAACTACGAGCAGTACTTC
size: .
J: TRBJ2-7
D: TRBD2
V: TRBV4-2

CDR3: CASSLGVAPNSGGYTF
DNA: TGTGCCAGCAGCTTAGGTGTGGCGCCTAACTCGGGGGGCTACACCTTC
size: once
J: TRBJ1-2
D: .
V: TRBV5-5

CDR3: CASSLGSAGVEQFF
DNA: TGTGCCAGCAGCTTAGGGTCGGCGGGAGTAGAGCAGTTCTTC
size: once
J: TRBJ2-1
D: TRBD2
V: TRBV7-3

CDR3: CASSEDRDRYYYGYTF
DNA: TGTGCCAGTAGTGAGGACCGGGACAGATATTATTATGGCTACACCTTC
size: .
J: TRBJ1-2
D: TRBD1
V: TRBV19

CDR3: CASSAPAVSPTSRPYEQYF
DNA: TGTGCCAGCAGCGCCCCCGCCGTATCTCCGACTAGCCGGCCCTACGAGCAGTACTTC
size: .
J: TRBJ2-7
D: TRBD2
V: TRBV7-2

CDR3: CASSYSNPGVGGGYTF
DNA: TGTGCCAGCAGTTACTCCAATCCGGGAGTCGGTGGTGGCTACACCTTC
size: few
J: TRBJ1-2
D: .
V: TRBV6-5